The entry that follows covers one T cell receptor (beta chain) sequence. CDR3 length: 14 residues. Germline V lookup: CDR1 ENHRY, CDR2 SYGVKD. J was trimmed by 8 bases and V by 0 bases; bases with no gene match: 4. Sequencing used immunoSEQ multiplex PCR; TCRdb keeps in-frame clones, though not all of them. Here the sample spans roughly 91,000 clones, around 90% being singletons. This sample is part of a study of OX40 agonist ivuxolimab in advanced cancers. The chain has TRBV10-3 and TRBJ2-1; 7 bases agree with TRBD2. The specimen was CD4+ or CD8+ T cells sorted from blood, collected in a trial of the OX40 agonist ivuxolimab. The sequence derives from an adult with an advanced solid tumor such as melanoma, head and neck, liver or kidney cancer. CDR3 nucleotide sequence: TGTGCCATCAGTGAGTCGAACGCGGGGGATGAGCAGTTCTTC. Amino acid sequence: CAISESNAGDEQFF.